The 27 T cell receptor beta chains reported below all come from one sample, sequenced in a study of blood T cell repertoires in COVID-19. The protocol was immunoSEQ multiplex PCR, while the TCRdb copy is restricted to in-frame clones and leaves out a portion. The sample records 270,000 or so clones, about 83% being singletons. The sequenced sample consisted of peripheral blood. Receptors were obtained from a woman aged 45-65 years who had recovered from COVID-19.

The gene calls are TRBV4-3 and TRBJ1-1, with D tentatively TRBD1 (5 bases). The germline CDR1 and CDR2 sequences are LGHNA and YSLEER. The CDR3 runs to 13 residues. Trimming left V 0 bases short and J 6 bases short, with 8 bases between. The CDR3 region has the DNA TGCGCCAGCAGCCAAGATTTCAGGGCTGAAGCTTTCTTT. Its protein is CASSQDFRAEAFF.

The chain uses TRBV7-2 and TRBJ1-4; TRBD1 agrees at 8 bases. Germline V gives CDR1 SGHTA, CDR2 FQGNSA. This CDR3 is built from 14 residues. Trimming cost V 6 bases and J 2 bases; bases outside gene matches: 2. DNA for the CDR3: TGTGCCAGCAGTCACAGGGGGACTAATGAAAAACTGTTTTTT. It specifies CASSHRGTNEKLFF. Drawing the rest from reference TRBV7-2 and TRBJ1-4, the complete variable domain is GAGVSQSPSNKVTEKGKDVELRCDPISGHTALYWYRQSLGQGLEFLIYFQGNSAPDKSGLPSDRFSAERTGGSVSTLTIQRTQQEDSAVYLCASSHRGTNEKLFFGSGTQLSVL.

The genes are TRBV2 and TRBJ1-4, with 8 bases fitting TRBD1. CDR3 length: 15 amino acids. Germline CDR1 is SNHLY and CDR2 is FYNNEI. The J segment lost 7 bases and the V segment lost 3 bases, leaving 7 bases of the junction unmatched. The CDR3 loop is CASSEGGQALEKLFF. CDR3 coding DNA: TGTGCCAGCAGTGAGGGGGGACAGGCCCTTGAAAAACTGTTTTTT.

The genes are TRBV9 and TRBJ2-7, with 7 bases aligning to TRBD2. Germline V gene sequence: CDR1 SGDLS, CDR2 YYNGEE. The CDR3 has 16 residues. Germline trimming cut 0 bases from V and 2 bases from J; bases unmatched to any gene: 8. CDR3: CASSVGWLAGTYEQYF. In nucleotides, the CDR3 is TGTGCCAGCAGCGTAGGTTGGTTAGCGGGTACCTACGAGCAGTACTTC.

The chain employs TRBV5-4 and TRBJ2-2; 7 bases match TRBD2. Germline V lookup: CDR1 SGHNT, CDR2 YYREEE (reference sequence). The CDR3 contains 15 residues. The ends lost 2 bases at V and 5 bases at J; junction bases unmatched: 6. This CDR3 is CASSLRAGETGELFF. The DNA of the CDR3 is TGTGCCAGCAGCTTACGGGCGGGGGAGACCGGGGAGCTGTTTTTT. Drawing the rest from reference TRBV5-4 and TRBJ2-2, the complete variable domain is ETGVTQSPTHLIKTRGQQVTLRCSSQSGHNTVSWYQQALGQGPQFIFQYYREEENGRGNFPPRFSGLQFPNYSSELNVNALELDDSALYLCASSLRAGETGELFFGEGSRLTVL.

As to this clone: The identical CDR3 is also encoded by other nucleotide sequences in the sample. The chain employs TRBV7-8 and TRBJ1-1, with 7 bases identical to TRBD1. The CDR3 spans 13 residues. With 1 base clipped from V and 5 bases from J, the junction kept 1 base outside the gene matches. Germline CDR1 SGHVS, CDR2 FQNEAQ. CDR3 loop: CASSLDRGTEAFF. CDR3 coding DNA: TGTGCCAGCAGCTTAGACAGGGGAACTGAAGCTTTCTTT.

This clone showed up just once. The chain uses TRBV4-3 and TRBJ1-2; TRBD1 aligns across 8 bases. Germline CDR1 reads LGHNA; CDR2 reads YSLEER. The CDR3 extends over 16 amino acids. V was clipped by 4 bases and J by 4 bases; unmatched bases: 11. In DNA form, the CDR3 reads TGCGCCAGCAGCCGACAGACAGGGGTCGAGGCCTATGGCTACACCTTC. Translated: CASSRQTGVEAYGYTF.

This rearrangement joins TRBV6-5 to TRBJ2-7; 9 bases align to TRBD1. Per germline, CDR1 MNHEY and CDR2 SVGAGI. The CDR3 contains 13 residues. The junction had 8 bases not matched to a gene; V was cut back by 9 bases and J by 5 bases. CDR3 protein: CARGGTGTHEQYF. The CDR3 bases are TGTGCCAGGGGCGGGACAGGGACTCACGAGCAGTACTTC.

The V and J genes are TRBV7-2 and TRBJ1-1; 8 nucleotides align to TRBD1. CDR3 length equals 15 residues. Germline CDR1 SGHTA, CDR2 FQGNSA. The V gene end was trimmed by 1 base and the J gene end by 1 base; junction bases not matched to a gene: 2. The CDR3 loop reads CASSLGTGRNTEAFF. CDR3 DNA sequence: TGTGCCAGCAGCTTAGGGACAGGGCGGAACACTGAAGCTTTCTTT.

The V call is TRBV7-9, the J call TRBJ2-2; no firm D call. Trimming removed 2 bases at V and 0 bases at J, with 7 bases between. The CDR3 consists of 15 residues. Germline lookup yields CDR1 SEHNR and CDR2 FQNEAQ (reference sequence). The CDR3 DNA is TGTGCCAGCAGCTTAAACTACCCGAACACCGGGGAGCTGTTTTTT. Amino acid sequence: CASSLNYPNTGELFF.

The CDR3 DNA follows: TGTGCCAGCAGTGAAGGACAGGACCGTATCTACGAGCAGTACTTC. It encodes CASSEGQDRIYEQYF. This chain uses TRBV14 with TRBJ2-7; TRBD1 matches at 7 bases. Germline loops: CDR1 SGHDN, CDR2 FVKESK. Losses at the gene ends were 6 bases for V and 3 bases for J; bases not matched to a gene: 11. The CDR3 is 15 amino acids. Together with reference TRBV14 and TRBJ2-7, the CDR3 gives the full variable domain: EAGVTQFPSHSVIEKGQTVTLRCDPISGHDNLYWYRRVMGKEIKFLLHFVKESKQDESGMPNNRFLAERTGGTYSTLKVQPAELEDSGVYFCASSEGQDRIYEQYFGPGTRLTVT.

The chain's CDR3 is CASRPSPLLAGVGNEQFF. CDR3 nucleotide sequence: TGTGCCAGCAGACCTAGCCCTCTTCTAGCGGGGGTTGGGAATGAGCAGTTCTTC. The chain is built from TRBV6-2 or TRBV6-3 and TRBJ2-1; 10 bases agree with TRBD2. J was trimmed by 7 bases and V by 6 bases; bases with no gene match: 18. CDR1 MNHEY and CDR2 SVGEGT come from the germline V gene. CDR3 length: 18 amino acids.

CDR3 sequence: CATSDRVAGGNEQFF. CDR3 DNA sequence: TGTGCCACCAGTGATAGAGTCGCTGGAGGCAATGAGCAGTTCTTC. The chain couples TRBV24-1 to TRBJ2-1; D may be TRBD2 (5 bases). The CDR3 sequence is 15 residues long. CDR1 is KGHDR, CDR2 SFDVKD, per germline. V gave up 3 bases and J gave up 6 bases, with 14 bases separating them.

V and J are TRBV20-1 and TRBJ2-3; D call uncertain. Trimming removed 2 bases at V and 6 bases at J, with 3 bases between. The CDR3 is made up of 10 amino acids. Germline V lookup: CDR1 DFQATT, CDR2 SNEGSKA (reference sequence). The CDR3 sequence is CSARLDTQYF. Written as DNA, the CDR3 is TGCAGTGCTAGACTGGATACGCAGTATTTT.

The chain employs TRBV27 and TRBJ2-7, with 14 nucleotides matching TRBD2. The length of the CDR3 is 18 residues. The germline CDR1 and CDR2 sequences are MNHEY and SMNVEV (reference sequence). V dropped 0 bases and J dropped 4; count of bases not matched to a gene: 8. This CDR3 is CASSLSSVGLAGGYEQYF. In nucleotides, the CDR3 is TGTGCCAGCAGTTTATCTAGCGTTGGACTAGCGGGGGGTTACGAGCAGTACTTC.

The rearrangement uses TRBV20-1 and TRBJ2-7; unclear D gene. Germline V lookup: CDR1 DFQATT, CDR2 SNEGSKA (reference sequence). The CDR3 loop spans 11 amino acids. V was cut by 7 bases and J by 3 bases, with 10 bases left in between. CDR3 residues: CSVDILYEQYF. DNA of the CDR3: TGCAGTGTCGACATACTCTACGAGCAGTACTTC.

V and J are TRBV4-3 and TRBJ1-2; weak D call: TRBD1 (6 bases). In germline, CDR1 is LGHNA, CDR2 YSLEER. The CDR3 has 14 amino acids. Trimming removed 6 bases from V and 3 bases from J, with 14 bases in between. The CDR3 nucleotides are TGCGCCAGCAGTCCAGGGGAAGGCTACTATGGCTACACCTTC. It specifies CASSPGEGYYGYTF.

The J gene is TRBJ1-1, the V gene TRBV19, with D unresolved. The germline gives CDR1 LNHDA, CDR2 SQIVND (reference sequence). The CDR3 has 11 residues. Trimming removed 6 bases at V and 6 bases at J, with 8 bases between. CDR3: CASSPGPEAFF. The DNA for the CDR3 is TGTGCCAGTAGCCCGGGTCCTGAAGCTTTCTTT.

The gene calls are TRBV2 and TRBJ2-3, with D perhaps matching TRBD1 (5 bases). The CDR3 has 14 amino acids. V was shortened by 6 bases and J by 0 bases, with 10 bases between the two germline ends. Germline V gives CDR1 SNHLY, CDR2 FYNNEI. Here the CDR3 DNA reads TGTGCCAGCAGAGTCGACAGTAGCACAGATACGCAGTATTTT. It codes for CASRVDSSTDTQYF. Filled out from reference TRBV2 and TRBJ2-3, the complete variable domain reads EPEVTQTPSHQVTQMGQEVILRCVPISNHLYFYWYRQILGQKVEFLVSFYNNEISEKSEIFDDQFSVERPDGSNFTLKIRSTKLEDSAMYFCASRVDSSTDTQYFGPGTRLTVL.

J is TRBJ2-2 and V is TRBV12-5, with D possibly matching TRBD1 (5 bases). The CDR3 length is 16 residues. V was cut by 1 base and J by 0 bases, with 9 bases left in between. The germline V gene has CDR1 LGHNT and CDR2 FRNRAP. CDR3 amino acids: CASGLGQPSNTGELFF. The DNA for the CDR3 is TGTGCTAGTGGTTTGGGACAGCCGTCGAACACCGGGGAGCTGTTTTTT.

V gene TRBV5-1 combines with J gene TRBJ2-7, with D perhaps TRBD1 (6 bases). The length of the CDR3 is 14 residues. The V gene lost 0 bases and the J gene lost 2 bases, with 9 bases spanning the gap. Looked up from germline, CDR1 is SGHRS and CDR2 is YFSETQ. The CDR3 nucleotides are TGCGCCAGCAGCTTGGACAGGGCGACCTACGAGCAGTACTTC. Translating gives CASSLDRATYEQYF.

The table lists this clone with a few counts. The rearrangement uses TRBV29-1 and TRBJ2-3, with TRBD2 as a possible D gene (5 bases). The CDR3 is made up of 13 amino acids. Germline V gene sequence: CDR1 SQVTM, CDR2 ANQGSEA. Trimming cost V 7 bases and J 6 bases, with 17 bases left between them. CDR3 bases: TGCAGCGCCGTACAACTAGACATTGATACGCAGTATTTT. It encodes CSAVQLDIDTQYF.

The chain is built from TRBV25-1 and TRBJ2-5; D perhaps matches TRBD1 (5 bases). The V and J ends lost 6 bases and 1 base respectively, with 21 bases between them. The CDR3 totals 17 residues. Germline values: CDR1 MGHDK, CDR2 SYGVNS. CDR3 sequence (DNA): TGTGCCAGCAGGAGGTGGGCAGGACATATTATCCAAGAGACCCAGTACTTC. As protein: CASRRWAGHIIQETQYF.

The chain is built from TRBV5-1 and TRBJ1-2; perhaps TRBD1 as D (5 bases). CDR3 size: 15 residues. Deletions cut 4 bases from V and 1 base from J, with 14 bases between. Germline V gene sequence: CDR1 SGHRS, CDR2 YFSETQ. For the CDR3, the DNA is TGCGCCAGCAGCCAAATCGGAGGGGATAACTATGGCTACACCTTC. Amino acids: CASSQIGGDNYGYTF.

The chain uses TRBV6-5 and TRBJ1-1; TRBD1 matches 7 bases. The CDR3 spans 13 residues. The V gene's germline CDR1 is MNHEY and CDR2 SVGAGI. V was clipped by 6 bases and J by 10 bases; unmatched bases: 11. The CDR3, as DNA: TGTGCCAGCAGCCAGGGGGACAGAAGAACAGCTTTCTTT. Protein product: CASSQGDRRTAFF.

This clone was seen only once. This sequence joins TRBV10-1 and TRBJ2-4; maybe TRBD2 (7 bases). The V end was cut by 4 bases, the J end by 2 bases, with 18 bases between. Germline V gene lookup returns CDR1 WNHNN and CDR2 SYGVQD (reference sequence). This CDR3 has 17 residues. In nucleotides, the CDR3 is TGCGCCAGCAGTGCCCCCGCGGGGGCCGAAACCAAAAACATTCAGTACTTC. It encodes CASSAPAGAETKNIQYF.

The J gene is TRBJ1-2, the V gene TRBV29-1; D gene ambiguous. The CDR3 spans 13 residues. V gave up 4 bases and J gave up 7 bases, with 16 bases separating them. Germline lookup yields CDR1 SQVTM and CDR2 ANQGSEA. This CDR3 is CSVAARSLAGYTF. CDR3 nucleotide sequence: TGCAGCGTTGCGGCCAGGTCGTTGGCTGGCTACACCTTC.